The 2 T cell receptor beta chains below were found in one sample sequenced in a study of CD8 T cells in ankylosing spondylitis (dated by TCRdb to about 2017). Libraries were built with 5' RACE. Instrument used: Illumina MiSeq. Through fastp at Q25 and MiXCR, TCRdb rebuilt clones from the public reads, retaining in-frame beta chains. Each record represents a unique CDR3 protein, reported with the most common genes and DNA among its rows. Counted in this sample were some 30,000 distinct CDR3 sequences; approximately 14% of them appeared once. The biggest ten clones account for around a third of the sample. Sequenced: blood. The receptors stem from a male donor with ankylosing spondylitis or in good health (not recorded which).

This clonotype was found a few times. The chain recombines TRBV6-5 with TRBJ2-2, with TRBD2 identical over 7 bases. The CDR3 covers 15 residues. Per germline, CDR1 MNHEY and CDR2 SVGAGI. With V trimmed by 5 bases and J by 2 bases, 5 bases remained unmatched. CDR3 protein: CASSPPGGNTGELFF. CDR3 in DNA: TGTGCCAGCAGTCCACCGGGGGGAAACACCGGGGAGCTGTTTTTT.

The J gene is TRBJ2-4, the V gene TRBV20-1; tentatively, D is TRBD1 or TRBD2 (5 bases each). Germline loops: CDR1 DFQATT, CDR2 SNEGSKA (reference sequence). The CDR3 extends over 13 amino acids. The V end was cut by 0 bases, the J end by 9 bases, with 12 bases between. DNA for the CDR3: TGCAGTGCTAGAGATCGGGGCGACTCCATTCAGTACTTC. Protein product: CSARDRGDSIQYF.